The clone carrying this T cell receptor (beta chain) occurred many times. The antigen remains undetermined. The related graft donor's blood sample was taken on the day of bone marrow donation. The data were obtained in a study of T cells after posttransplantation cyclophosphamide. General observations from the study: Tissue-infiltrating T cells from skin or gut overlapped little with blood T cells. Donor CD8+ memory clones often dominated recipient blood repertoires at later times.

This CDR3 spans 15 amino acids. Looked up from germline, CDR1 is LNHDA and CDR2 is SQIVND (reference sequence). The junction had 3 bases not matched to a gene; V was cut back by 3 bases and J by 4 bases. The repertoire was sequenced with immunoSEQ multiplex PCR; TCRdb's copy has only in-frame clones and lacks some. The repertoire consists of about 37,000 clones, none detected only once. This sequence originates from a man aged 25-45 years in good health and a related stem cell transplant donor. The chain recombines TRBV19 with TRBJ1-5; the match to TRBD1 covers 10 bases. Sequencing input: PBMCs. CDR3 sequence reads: CASSILDRGNQPQHF. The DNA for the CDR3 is TGTGCCAGTAGTATTCTGGACAGGGGGAATCAGCCCCAGCATTTT.